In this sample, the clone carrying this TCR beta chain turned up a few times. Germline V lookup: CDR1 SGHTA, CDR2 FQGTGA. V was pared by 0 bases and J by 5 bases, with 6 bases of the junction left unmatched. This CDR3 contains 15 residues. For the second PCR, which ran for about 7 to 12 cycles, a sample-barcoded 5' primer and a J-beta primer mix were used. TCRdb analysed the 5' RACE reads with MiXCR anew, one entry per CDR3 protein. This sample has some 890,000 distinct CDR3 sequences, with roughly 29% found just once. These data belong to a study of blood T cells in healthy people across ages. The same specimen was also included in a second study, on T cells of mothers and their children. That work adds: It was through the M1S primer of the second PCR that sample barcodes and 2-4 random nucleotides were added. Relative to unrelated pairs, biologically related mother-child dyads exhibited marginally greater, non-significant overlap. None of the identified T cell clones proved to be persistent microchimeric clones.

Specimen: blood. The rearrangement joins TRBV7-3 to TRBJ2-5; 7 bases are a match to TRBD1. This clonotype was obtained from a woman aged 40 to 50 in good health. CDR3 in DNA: TGTGCCAGCAGCTTAACAGCTAGCAGGGGGGAGACCCAGTACTTC. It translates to CASSLTASRGETQYF. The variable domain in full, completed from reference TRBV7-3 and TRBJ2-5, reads GAGVSQTPSNKVTEKGKYVELRCDPISGHTALYWYRQSLGQGPEFLIYFQGTGAADDSGLPNDRFFAVRPEGSVSTLKIQRTERGDSAVYLCASSLTASRGETQYFGPGTRLLVL.